This is a list of T cell receptor beta chains from one sample in a study of T-cell reconstitution after alpha-beta-depleted transplantation in children. MiXCR was run by TCRdb on the PCR reads, yielding one entry per CDR3 protein. The table includes around 100,000 distinct CDR3 sequences, approximately 10% detected once. Sequencing used PBMCs, obtained before TCRalphabeta/CD19-depleted stem cell transplant. These receptors were taken from a boy younger than 10 with acute lymphoblastic leukemia, due to receive a stem cell transplant. The CDR3 runs from the conserved cysteine through the conserved F or W. The order of the fields is V gene, clone size, D gene, J gene, CDR3 DNA, CDR3 protein. The D gene is left open where the match is weak. The size field is filled for only some rows; it gives once, few, many or a size class.

>TRBV20-1|few|.|TRBJ2-1
TGCAGTGCTAGAGATGTCGGGGGGCAAATAAATGAGCAGTTCTTC
CSARDVGGQINEQFF
>TRBV12-3/TRBV12-4|many|.|TRBJ2-5
TGTGCCAGCAGTTTAGGGGGGCCGTTGGAGACCCAGTACTTC
CASSLGGPLETQYF
>TRBV14|.|TRBD2|TRBJ2-1
TGTGCCAGCAGCCCCCTCGCGGGAGGATGGTCAAATGAGCAGTTCTTC
CASSPLAGGWSNEQFF
>TRBV5-1|.|TRBD1|TRBJ2-4
TGCGCCAGCAGCTTGAACAGGGGTGAGGGCAAAAACATTCAGTACTTC
CASSLNRGEGKNIQYF
>TRBV27|few|TRBD2|TRBJ2-1
TGTGCCAGCACCCAATGGCGGGAGTCCTACAATGAGCAGTTCTTC
CASTQWRESYNEQFF
>TRBV6-5|many|.|TRBJ2-6
TGTGCCAGCAGTTACGGGGTCTCTGGGGCCAACGTCCTGACTTTC
CASSYGVSGANVLTF
>TRBV20-1|many|.|TRBJ1-3
TGCAGTGCTAGAGTACAGGGTACTGGAAACACCATATATTTT
CSARVQGTGNTIYF
>TRBV2|few|.|TRBJ2-2
TGTGCCGCTGCACCAGGGATTTACACCGGGGAGCTGTTTTTT
CAAAPGIYTGELFF
>TRBV7-3|many|TRBD2|TRBJ2-7
TGTGCCAGCAGCTCTGGGGGGGGTCACTCCGAGCAGTACTTC
CASSSGGGHSEQYF
>TRBV5-1|few|.|TRBJ2-3
TGCGCCAGCAGCTTTTCGTCGACCCCCAGCACAGATACGCAGTATTTT
CASSFSSTPSTDTQYF
>TRBV5-1|few|.|TRBJ2-3
TGCGCCAGCAGCTTGGCCCCTAGCGATAGCACAGATACGCAGTATTTT
CASSLAPSDSTDTQYF
>TRBV5-1|few|.|TRBJ2-3
TGCGCCAGCAGCTGGGTGGGCGCCAGCACAGATACGCAGTATTTT
CASSWVGASTDTQYF
>TRBV3-1|few|.|TRBJ2-1
TGTGCCAGCAGCCAATTGGCCCTCACTAACAGGGTTTACAATGAGCAGTTCTTC
CASSQLALTNRVYNEQFF
>TRBV7-9|many|.|TRBJ2-1
TGTGCCAGCAGCCCCCTCGGTCCTACCTACAATGAGCAGTTCTTC
CASSPLGPTYNEQFF
>TRBV20-1|few|.|TRBJ2-5
TGCAGTGCTACAGGGAACCAAGAGACCCAGTACTTC
CSATGNQETQYF
>TRBV5-1|few|TRBD1|TRBJ1-1
TGCGCCAGCAGCCGGACAGGGGAAGGATCCACTGAAGCTTTCTTT
CASSRTGEGSTEAFF
>TRBV12-3/TRBV12-4|many|.|TRBJ2-7
TGTGCCAGCAGTGACGGATTATTCTACGAGCAGTACTTC
CASSDGLFYEQYF
>TRBV24-1|few|.|TRBJ2-3
TGTGCCACCAGTGATCCAGGGAATCAAGATACGCAGTATTTT
CATSDPGNQDTQYF
>TRBV18|few|TRBD1|TRBJ2-5
TGTGCCAGCTCACGAGACAGGGCAGAGACCCAGTACTTC
CASSRDRAETQYF
>TRBV12-3/TRBV12-4|many|TRBD1|TRBJ1-2
TGTGCCAGCAGTTTAATGGACAGGGGAGGCTACACCTTC
CASSLMDRGGYTF
>TRBV7-2|.|TRBD2|TRBJ2-1
TGTGCCAGCAGCACCTCCGGGACTACGCAGTTCTTC
CASSTSGTTQFF
>TRBV7-9|few|.|TRBJ2-7
TGTGCCAGCAGCTTAGATCGGGAGCAGTACTTC
CASSLDREQYF
>TRBV5-1|many|TRBD2|TRBJ2-2
TGCGCCAGCAGCAGAGAGGGAGGGCCGACCGGGGAGCTGTTTTTT
CASSREGGPTGELFF
>TRBV6-5|.|.|TRBJ1-1
TGTGCCAGCAGTTCAAGAGGGAGGAACACTGAAGCTTTCTTT
CASSSRGRNTEAFF
>TRBV20-1|many|TRBD2|TRBJ2-7
TGCAGTGCTAGAGATCAGGCGGGAGTCTACGAGCAGTACTTC
CSARDQAGVYEQYF
>TRBV27|few|.|TRBJ1-2
TGTGCCAGCAGTTGGCAGGGGAACCATGGCTACACCTTC
CASSWQGNHGYTF
>TRBV20-1|few|TRBD1|TRBJ2-4
TGCAGTGCTAGAGCTACGACAGGGGGGGCCAAAAACATTCAGTACTTC
CSARATTGGAKNIQYF
>TRBV15|few|.|TRBJ1-1
TGTGCCACCAGCAGAGGTCCAGGGAATAACACTGAAGCTTTCTTT
CATSRGPGNNTEAFF
>TRBV3-1|.|.|TRBJ1-1
TGTGCCAGCAGCCAAGATACGGACACTGAAGCTTTCTTT
CASSQDTDTEAFF
>TRBV3-1|.|.|TRBJ2-2
TGTGCCAGCAGCCAAGGTCCATGGGGGAGGCAATCCGCACACTCGAACACCGGGGAGCTGTTTTTT
CASSQGPWGRQSAHSNTGELFF
>TRBV11-2|many|TRBD2|TRBJ2-7
TGTGCCAGCAGCAACTACCTACTAGCGGGAATCAACGAGCAGTACTTC
CASSNYLLAGINEQYF
>TRBV5-1|.|TRBD2|TRBJ2-1
TGCGCCAGCAGCGGGGGTGCTAGCGGGAGTAGGGGGAACTCCTACAATGAGCAGTTCTTC
CASSGGASGSRGNSYNEQFF
>TRBV10-3|.|TRBD1|TRBJ2-1
TGTGCCATCAGCAACCGGGACAGGCGGATGATCCACAACAATGAGCAGTTCTTC
CAISNRDRRMIHNNEQFF
>TRBV2|few|.|TRBJ2-7
TGTGCCAGCAGTGAACGGGACGGCTACGAGCAGTACTTC
CASSERDGYEQYF
>TRBV6-1|.|TRBD1|TRBJ2-5
TGTGCCAGCAGTGAGGAGACAGGGGGCAAGGAGACCCAGTACTTC
CASSEETGGKETQYF
>TRBV10-2|many|.|TRBJ2-3
TGCGCCAGCAGTGTATACAGGGTAGATACGCAGTATTTT
CASSVYRVDTQYF
>TRBV12-5|many|.|TRBJ2-3
TGTGCTAGTGGTTTTAGCGCCGACTTCACAGATACGCAGTATTTT
CASGFSADFTDTQYF
>TRBV2|.|.|TRBJ1-2
TGTGCCACGGCGGGGCCGTACCGTGGCTACACCTTC
CATAGPYRGYTF
>TRBV5-1|few|TRBD1|TRBJ2-5
TGCGCCAGCAGCCAAGGACAGGGGAAAGAGACCCAGTACTTC
CASSQGQGKETQYF
>TRBV12-3/TRBV12-4|many|.|TRBJ1-1
TGTGCCAGCAGTCCATCCCGCGGGGGGACCAACACTGAAGCTTTCTTT
CASSPSRGGTNTEAFF
>TRBV7-2|.|.|TRBJ2-5
TGTGCCAGCAGCGGGTATCAAGAGACCCAGTACTTC
CASSGYQETQYF
>TRBV20-1|.|.|TRBJ2-1
TGCAGTGCCCAAACAGGAATCTCCTACAATGAGCAGTTCTTC
CSAQTGISYNEQFF
>TRBV27|.|TRBD1|TRBJ2-2
TGTGCCAGCAGTCTAATCAACAGGGGGCTTGGTATCACCGGGGAGCTGTTTTTT
CASSLINRGLGITGELFF
>TRBV11-2|.|.|TRBJ2-1
TGTGCCAGCAGCTATTTAAAGAATGAGCAGTTCTTC
CASSYLKNEQFF
>TRBV12-3/TRBV12-4|.|.|TRBJ1-4
TGTGCCAGCCAGGACGGAGAAAATGAAAAACTGTTTTTT
CASQDGENEKLFF
>TRBV5-1|.|.|TRBJ2-1
TGCGCCAGCAGCTTGAGACCTAGCGCTCTCCAATACAATGAGCAGTTCTTC
CASSLRPSALQYNEQFF
>TRBV18|few|TRBD1|TRBJ2-7
TGTGCCAGCTCACCACGCCTGAGACAGGGGACCAACGAGCAGTACTTC
CASSPRLRQGTNEQYF